This T cell receptor (beta chain) was obtained from a study of cytomegalovirus exposure and HLA in healthy donors. Study information: The Caucasian-associated ancestry cluster held 65% to 85% of a few hundred genotyped donors.

Primers: 60 Vbeta forward and 13 Jbeta reverse. Libraries were prepared by immunoSEQ multiplex PCR; TCRdb keeps only in-frame clonotypes and omits some of them. The sample includes about 160,000 clones, 82% of them seen just once. The CDR3 contains 16 residues. J lost 3 bases, V lost 8 bases, and 12 bases had no gene match. Looked up from germline, CDR1 is MDHEN and CDR2 is SYDVKM. The chain uses TRBV28 and TRBJ1-1; 10 nucleotides align to TRBD1. Input material: PBMCs. The TCR was taken from a girl aged 5-17 years in good health and CMV-seropositive. CDR3 sequence reads: CASRSRTGGRDTEAFF. DNA of the CDR3: TGTGCCAGCCGCAGTCGGACAGGGGGAAGGGACACTGAAGCTTTCTTT.